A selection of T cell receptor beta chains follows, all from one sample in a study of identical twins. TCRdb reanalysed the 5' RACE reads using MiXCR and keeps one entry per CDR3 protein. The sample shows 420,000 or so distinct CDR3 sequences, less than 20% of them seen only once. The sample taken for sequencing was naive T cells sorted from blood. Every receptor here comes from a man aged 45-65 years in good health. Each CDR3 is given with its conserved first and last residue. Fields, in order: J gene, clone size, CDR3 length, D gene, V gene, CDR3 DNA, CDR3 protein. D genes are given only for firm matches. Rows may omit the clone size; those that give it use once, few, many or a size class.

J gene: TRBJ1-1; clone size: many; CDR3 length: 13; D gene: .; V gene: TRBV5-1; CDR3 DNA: TGCGCCAGCAGCTTTACAAGGAACACTGAAGCTTTCTTT; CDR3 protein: CASSFTRNTEAFF
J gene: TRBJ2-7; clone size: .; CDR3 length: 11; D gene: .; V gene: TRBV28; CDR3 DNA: TGTGCCAGCAGTCCCCGCACGGAACAGTACTTC; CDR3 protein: CASSPRTEQYF
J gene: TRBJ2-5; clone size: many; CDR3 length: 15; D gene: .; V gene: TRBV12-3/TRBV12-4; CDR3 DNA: TGTGCCAGCAGTTTCTCTACGGGATCCTCGGAGACCCAGTACTTC; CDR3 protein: CASSFSTGSSETQYF
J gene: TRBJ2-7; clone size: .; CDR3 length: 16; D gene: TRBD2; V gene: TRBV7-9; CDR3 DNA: TGTGCCAGCAGCTTAGCCCCAGCGGGACGATCCTACGAGCAGTACTTC; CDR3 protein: CASSLAPAGRSYEQYF
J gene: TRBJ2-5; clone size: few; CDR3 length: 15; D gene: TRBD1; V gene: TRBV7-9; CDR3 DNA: TGTGCCAGCAGCTTACGGACAGGGGGTGGAGAGACCCAGTACTTC; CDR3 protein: CASSLRTGGGETQYF
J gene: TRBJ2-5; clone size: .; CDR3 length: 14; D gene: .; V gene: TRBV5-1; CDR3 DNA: TGCGCCAGCACCTGGGGGGACTTCCAAGAGACCCAGTACTTC; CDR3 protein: CASTWGDFQETQYF
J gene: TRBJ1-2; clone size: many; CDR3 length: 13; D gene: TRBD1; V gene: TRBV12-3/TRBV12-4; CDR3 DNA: TGTGCCAGCAGTCCCGGGACAGGCTATGGCTACACCTTC; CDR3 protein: CASSPGTGYGYTF
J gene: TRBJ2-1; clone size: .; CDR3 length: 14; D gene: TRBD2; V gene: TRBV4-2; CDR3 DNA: TGTGCCAGCAGCCAAGTTGGGGGGGGCAATGAGCAGTTCTTC; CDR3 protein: CASSQVGGGNEQFF
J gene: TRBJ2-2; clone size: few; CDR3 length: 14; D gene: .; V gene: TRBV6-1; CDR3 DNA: TGTGCCAGCAGTGAAAGGCTATCACCCGGGGAGCTGTTTTTT; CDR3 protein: CASSERLSPGELFF
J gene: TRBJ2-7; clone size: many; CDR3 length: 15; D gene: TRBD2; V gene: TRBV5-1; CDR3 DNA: TGCGCCAGCAGCTTGGAAGGACTAGCGGGACCCGAGCAGTACTTC; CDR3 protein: CASSLEGLAGPEQYF
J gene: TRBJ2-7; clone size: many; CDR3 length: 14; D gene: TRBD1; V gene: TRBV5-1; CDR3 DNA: TGCGCCAGCAGCTTGGACAGGGGAGTCGTCGAGCAGTACTTC; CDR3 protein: CASSLDRGVVEQYF
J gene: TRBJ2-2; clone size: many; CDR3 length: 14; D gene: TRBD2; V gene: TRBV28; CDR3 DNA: TGTGCCACCCGACTAGCAGATAACACCGGGGAGCTGTTTTTT; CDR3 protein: CATRLADNTGELFF
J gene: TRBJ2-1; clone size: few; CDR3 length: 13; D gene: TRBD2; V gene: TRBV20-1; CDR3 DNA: TGCAGTGCCAAGCGGGGCGCGTACAATGAGCAGTTCTTC; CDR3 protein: CSAKRGAYNEQFF
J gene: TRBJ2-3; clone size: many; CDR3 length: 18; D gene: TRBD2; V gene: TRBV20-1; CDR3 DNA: TGCAGTGCTGAATCCGGACTAGCGGGGGATTCTAGCACAGATACGCAGTATTTT; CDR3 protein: CSAESGLAGDSSTDTQYF
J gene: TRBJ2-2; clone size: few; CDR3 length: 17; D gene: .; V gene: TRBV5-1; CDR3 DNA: TGCGCCAGCAGCTTGGGGTTCGGCAGGACCGACACCGGGGAGCTGTTTTTT; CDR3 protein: CASSLGFGRTDTGELFF
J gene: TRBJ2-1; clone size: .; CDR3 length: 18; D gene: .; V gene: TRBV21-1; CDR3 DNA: TGTGCCAGCACCGTGGGACTAGCGGGAGTGAAGCCGAACAATGAGCAGTTCTTC; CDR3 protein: CASTVGLAGVKPNNEQFF
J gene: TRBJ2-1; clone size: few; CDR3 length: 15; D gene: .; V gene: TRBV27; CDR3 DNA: TGTGCCAGCAGTTTATCGCTAACCCCACAGGCCTCTCAGTTCTTC; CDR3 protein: CASSLSLTPQASQFF
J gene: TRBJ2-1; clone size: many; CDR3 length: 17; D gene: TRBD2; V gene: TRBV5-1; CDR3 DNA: TGCGCCAGCAGCTGGTCGACTAGCGGGGGGGATTACAATGAGCAGTTCTTC; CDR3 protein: CASSWSTSGGDYNEQFF
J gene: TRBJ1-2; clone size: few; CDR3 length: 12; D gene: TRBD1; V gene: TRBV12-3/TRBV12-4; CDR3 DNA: TGTGCCAGCACCATAGACAGGGACGGCTACACCTTC; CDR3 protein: CASTIDRDGYTF
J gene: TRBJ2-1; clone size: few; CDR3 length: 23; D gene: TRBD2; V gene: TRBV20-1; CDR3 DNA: TGCAGTGCTAGAGGTTCCTTAGCCGGGACTAGCAACGCCAACGCCTACTCCTACAATGAGCAGTTCTTC; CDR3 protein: CSARGSLAGTSNANAYSYNEQFF
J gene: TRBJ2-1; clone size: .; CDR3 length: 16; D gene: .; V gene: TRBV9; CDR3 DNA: TGTGCCAGCAGCGTAGACGGGGGCTTCTCCTACAATGAGCAGTTCTTC; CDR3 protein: CASSVDGGFSYNEQFF
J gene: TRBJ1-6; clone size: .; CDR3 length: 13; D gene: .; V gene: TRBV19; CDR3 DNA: TGTGCCAGTAAGGAGACAGTTAATTCACCCCTCCACTTT; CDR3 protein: CASKETVNSPLHF
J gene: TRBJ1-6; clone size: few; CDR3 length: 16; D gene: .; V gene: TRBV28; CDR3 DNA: TGTGCCAGCAGTTTGGGGGGCAGGGGCTATAATTCACCCCTCCACTTT; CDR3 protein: CASSLGGRGYNSPLHF
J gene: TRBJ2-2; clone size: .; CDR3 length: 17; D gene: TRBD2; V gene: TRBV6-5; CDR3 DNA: TGTGCCAGCAGTTACCCCCTAGCGGCGACTGTGCCCGGGGAGCTGTTTTTT; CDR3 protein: CASSYPLAATVPGELFF
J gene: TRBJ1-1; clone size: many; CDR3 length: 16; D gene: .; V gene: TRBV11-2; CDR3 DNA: TGTGCCAGCAGCCCCCGAAAAACCACAGCTAACACTGAAGCTTTCTTT; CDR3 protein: CASSPRKTTANTEAFF
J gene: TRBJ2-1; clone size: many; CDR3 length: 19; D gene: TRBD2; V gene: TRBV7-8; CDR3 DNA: TGTGCCAGCAGCTTACGTCGTCCGTGGGCTAGCGGCTTTGTTAATGAGCAGCTCTTC; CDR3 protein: CASSLRRPWASGFVNEQLF
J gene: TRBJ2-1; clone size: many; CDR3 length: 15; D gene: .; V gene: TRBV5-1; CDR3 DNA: TGCGCCAGCAGCTTGGCAGTCCGTGGGGACAATGAGCAGTTCTTC; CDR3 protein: CASSLAVRGDNEQFF
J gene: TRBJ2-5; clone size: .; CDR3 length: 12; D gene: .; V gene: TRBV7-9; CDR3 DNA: TGTGCCAGCAGCCCAGAATCAGAGACCCAGTACTTC; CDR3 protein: CASSPESETQYF
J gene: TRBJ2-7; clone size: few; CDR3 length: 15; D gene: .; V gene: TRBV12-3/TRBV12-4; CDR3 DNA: TGTGCCAGCAGTCTCAGCACCGGGCCTTGGGACGAGCAGTACTTC; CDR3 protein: CASSLSTGPWDEQYF
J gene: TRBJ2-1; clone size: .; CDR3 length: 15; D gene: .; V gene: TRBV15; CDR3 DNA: TGTGCCACCAGCAAAGATCCTGCTACCTTGGGACAGCAGTTCTTC; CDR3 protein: CATSKDPATLGQQFF
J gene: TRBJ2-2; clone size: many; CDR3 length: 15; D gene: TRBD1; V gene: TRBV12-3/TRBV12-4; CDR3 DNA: TGTGCCAGCAGTTTACAGGGGGCATGGGCCGGGGAGCTGTTTTTT; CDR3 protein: CASSLQGAWAGELFF
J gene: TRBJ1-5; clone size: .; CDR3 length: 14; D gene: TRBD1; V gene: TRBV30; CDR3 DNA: TGTGCCTGGACTCCGGGACAGGGGGGTCAGCCCCAGCATTTT; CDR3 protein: CAWTPGQGGQPQHF
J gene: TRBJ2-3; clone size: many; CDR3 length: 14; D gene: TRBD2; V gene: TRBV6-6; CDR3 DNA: TGTGCCAGCAGAGCGGGACTCCGCACAGATACGCAGTATTTT; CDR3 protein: CASRAGLRTDTQYF
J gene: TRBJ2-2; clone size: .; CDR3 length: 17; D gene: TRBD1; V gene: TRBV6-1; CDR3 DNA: TGTGCCAGCAGTCCTCCCGCCCAGGGGGTGTACACCGGGGAGCTGTTTTTT; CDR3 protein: CASSPPAQGVYTGELFF
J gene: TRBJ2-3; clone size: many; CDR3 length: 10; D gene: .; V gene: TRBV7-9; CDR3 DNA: TGTTCTGGGAGTGTGGATACGCAGTATTTT; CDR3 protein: CSGSVDTQYF
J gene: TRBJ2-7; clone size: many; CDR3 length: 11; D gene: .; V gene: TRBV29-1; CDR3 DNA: TGCAGCGTCAAGGGTCCTTACGAGCAGTACTTC; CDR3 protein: CSVKGPYEQYF
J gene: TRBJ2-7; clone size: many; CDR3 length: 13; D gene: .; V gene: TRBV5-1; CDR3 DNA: TGCGCCAGCAGCTTTTCAAGGGATTACGAGCAGTACTTC; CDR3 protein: CASSFSRDYEQYF
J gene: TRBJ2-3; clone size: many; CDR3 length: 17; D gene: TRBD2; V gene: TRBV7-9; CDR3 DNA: TGTGCCAGCAGCCCAGGACTAGCGGGAGGGCTCGCAGATACGCAGTATTTT; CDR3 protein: CASSPGLAGGLADTQYF
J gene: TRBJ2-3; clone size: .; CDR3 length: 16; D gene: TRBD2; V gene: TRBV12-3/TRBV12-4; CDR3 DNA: TGTGCCAGCAGACCGGGACTAGCTGAGATAGGCGATACGCAGTATTTT; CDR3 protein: CASRPGLAEIGDTQYF
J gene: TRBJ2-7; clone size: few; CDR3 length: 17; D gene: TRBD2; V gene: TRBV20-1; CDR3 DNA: TGCAGTGCCAGTATTTCTCGAGGCGGGAGGGCCATCAGGGAGCAGTACTTC; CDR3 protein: CSASISRGGRAIREQYF
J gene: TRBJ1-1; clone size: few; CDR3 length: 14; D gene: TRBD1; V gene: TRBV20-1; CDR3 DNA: TGCAGTGCTAGATCAGGGGGCGCGGACACTGAAGCTTTCTTT; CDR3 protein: CSARSGGADTEAFF
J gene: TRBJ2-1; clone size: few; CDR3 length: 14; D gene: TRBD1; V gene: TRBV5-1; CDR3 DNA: TGCGCCAGCAGCGGAGGGACAGGGGTCTATGAGCAGTTCTTC; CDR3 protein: CASSGGTGVYEQFF
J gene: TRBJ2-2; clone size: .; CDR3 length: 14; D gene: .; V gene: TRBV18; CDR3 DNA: TGTGCCAGCTCACCAAGAACGAACACCGGGGAGCTGTTTTTT; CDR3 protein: CASSPRTNTGELFF
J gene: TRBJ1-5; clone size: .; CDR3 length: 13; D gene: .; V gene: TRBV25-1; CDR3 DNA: TGTGCCAGCAGTATTGGGGAGAATCAGCCCCAGCATTTT; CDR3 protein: CASSIGENQPQHF
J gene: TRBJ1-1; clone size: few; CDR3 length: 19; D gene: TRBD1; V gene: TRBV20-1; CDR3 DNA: TGCAGTGCTGAAAACAGAGAAACACCACCGGGACAGGGGAACACTGAAGCTTTCTTT; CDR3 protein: CSAENRETPPGQGNTEAFF
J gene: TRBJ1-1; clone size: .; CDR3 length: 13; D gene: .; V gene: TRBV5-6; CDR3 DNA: TGTGCCAGCAGCTTGAAGGGGGAAACTGAAGCTTTCTTT; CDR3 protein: CASSLKGETEAFF
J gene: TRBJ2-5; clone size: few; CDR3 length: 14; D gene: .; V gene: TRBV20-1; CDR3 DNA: TGCAGTGCTAGATTCCGGGAACCCGGTCGGACCCAGTACTTC; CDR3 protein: CSARFREPGRTQYF
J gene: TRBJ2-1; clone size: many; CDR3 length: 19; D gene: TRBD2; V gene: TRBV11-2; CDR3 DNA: TGTGCCAGCAGCCCTAGGCCCCCGGGACTAGCGGGGACCTACAATGAGCAGTTCTTC; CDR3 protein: CASSPRPPGLAGTYNEQFF
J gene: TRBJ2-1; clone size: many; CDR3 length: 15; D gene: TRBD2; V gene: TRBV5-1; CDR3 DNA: TGCGCCAGCAGCTTGGCGGCTAGCGGGAGTAATGAGCAGTTCTTC; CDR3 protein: CASSLAASGSNEQFF